A single sample is the source of the 25 T cell receptor beta chains below, sequenced in a study of blood T cells in healthy people across ages. Using a J-beta primer mix together with a sample-barcoded 5' primer, a second PCR was run for roughly 6 to 12 cycles. Each CDR3 protein is one row after TCRdb ran MiXCR on the 5' RACE reads. The data contain about 1.1 million distinct CDR3 sequences, less than 45% of them singletons. The sample was blood. The receptors shown here come from a man aged 18 to 29 in good health.

This clonotype was seen only a few times. This chain joins TRBV20-1 and TRBJ2-1; D is possibly TRBD2 (5 bases). Near its end, the DNA agrees better with TRBJ2-7, so the J call may be wrong. There are 14 residues in the CDR3. The germline V gene encodes CDR1 DFQATT and CDR2 SNEGSKA (reference sequence). The CDR3 DNA follows: TGCAGTGCTAAGCCCTCCGGACTCTACAATGAGCAGTACTTC. Its protein product is CSAKPSGLYNEQYF.

The V call is TRBV20-1, the J call TRBJ1-5; 9 bases line up with TRBD1. Germline CDR1 reads DFQATT; CDR2 reads SNEGSKA (reference sequence). This CDR3 is built from 13 residues. V dropped 4 bases and J dropped 6; count of bases not matched to a gene: 4. CDR3 in amino acids: CSATNRGLQPQHF. CDR3 coding DNA: TGCAGTGCTACAAACAGGGGGCTTCAGCCCCAGCATTTT.

The rearrangement uses TRBV29-1 and TRBJ2-5; TRBD2 agrees at 11 bases. The J segment lost 3 bases and the V segment lost 2 bases, leaving 5 bases of the junction unmatched. Looked up from germline, CDR1 is SQVTM and CDR2 is ANQGSEA. The CDR3 spans 15 residues. CDR3 protein: CSVEIATSGEETQYF. CDR3 DNA sequence: TGCAGCGTTGAAATTGCGACTAGCGGGGAAGAGACCCAGTACTTC.

This clonotype came up many times. This chain uses TRBV25-1 with TRBJ1-2; D gene unclear. Germline V gives CDR1 MGHDK, CDR2 SYGVNS. Deletions cut 1 base from V and 8 bases from J, with 5 bases between. CDR3 size: 11 residues. The CDR3 is CASSESVGYTF. The DNA for the CDR3 is TGTGCCAGCAGTGAATCGGTCGGCTACACCTTC.

The rearrangement uses TRBV10-3 and TRBJ1-1; TRBD1 matches 7 bases. The ends lost 5 bases at V and 6 bases at J; junction bases unmatched: 9. The CDR3 length is 14 residues. Germline CDR1 is ENHRY and CDR2 is SYGVKD. For the CDR3, the DNA is TGTGCCATCAGTCTGGGACAGACCAACGCTGAAGCTTTCTTT. This gives the protein CAISLGQTNAEAFF.

The chain joins TRBV4-1 to TRBJ2-5, with D perhaps matching TRBD1 (5 bases). The CDR3 runs 13 residues. The V gene's germline CDR1 is MGHRA and CDR2 YSYEKL. V gave up 5 bases and J gave up 11 bases, with 18 bases separating them. CDR3 amino acids: CASSALQVDEQYF. In DNA, the CDR3 is TGCGCCAGCAGCGCATTACAGGTCGATGAGCAGTACTTC.

The chain couples TRBV4-3 to TRBJ1-2, with 7 positions matching TRBD1. The CDR3 loop spans 16 amino acids. Looked up from germline, CDR1 is LGHNA and CDR2 is YSLEER. V shed 5 bases and J 0 bases; nucleotides not matched to a gene: 9. The CDR3 loop reads CASSKNRGSPNYGYTF. The CDR3 DNA reads TGCGCCAGCAGCAAAAACAGGGGATCCCCTAACTATGGCTACACCTTC.

V usage is TRBV2 and J usage is TRBJ2-1; 9 bases agree with TRBD1. Germline V lookup: CDR1 SNHLY, CDR2 FYNNEI. V dropped 4 bases and J dropped 7; count of bases not matched to a gene: 8. This CDR3 contains 15 residues. The CDR3 is CASSVFGTGLNEQFF. The CDR3 DNA reads TGTGCCAGCAGTGTGTTTGGGACAGGGCTTAATGAGCAGTTCTTC. The full variable domain, its missing parts supplied by reference TRBV2 and TRBJ2-1, is EPEVTQTPSHQVTQMGQEVILRCVPISNHLYFYWYRQILGQKVEFLVSFYNNEISEKSEIFDDQFSVERPDGSNFTLKIRSTKLEDSAMYFCASSVFGTGLNEQFFGPGTRLTVL.

The chain has TRBV28 and TRBJ1-2; D not resolved. Per the germline V gene, CDR1 is MDHEN and CDR2 is SYDVKM. The CDR3 length is 11 residues. V was cut by 10 bases and J by 7 bases, with 13 bases left in between. In nucleotides, the CDR3 is TGTGCCACTTTCGAGGTGGCTGGCTACACCTTC. Its protein product is CATFEVAGYTF.

For this clonotype: This CDR3 fails to terminate in the conserved phenylalanine or tryptophan, so it likely reflects a read error. It is unclear where the CDR3 begins or ends on the DNA, so no DNA is shown, and the CDR3 is as TCRdb lists it. The rearrangement links TRBV7-8 to TRBJ2-1; the D segment call TRBD2 is taken from the table without a DNA check. The germline CDR1 and CDR2 sequences are SGHVS and FQNEAQ. The CDR3 length is 18 residues, termini included. The CDR3 sequence: CASSLGISGGAYYNEQLL.

This clonotype was detected only a few times. This sequence joins TRBV13 and TRBJ1-1; 9 positions match TRBD1. J gave up 5 bases and V 4 bases, and 5 bases lay outside the gene matches. Germline V gene lookup returns CDR1 PRHDT and CDR2 FYEKMQ (reference sequence). The CDR3 sequence is 14 residues long. CDR3 residues: CASSSTGGLTEAFF. The CDR3 DNA follows: TGTGCCAGCAGCTCAACAGGGGGCCTAACTGAAGCTTTCTTT.

Many counts were recorded for this clonotype. The chain is built from TRBV11-2 and TRBJ2-7; D remains ambiguous. Germline V gives CDR1 SGHAT, CDR2 FQNNGV. There are 13 residues in the CDR3. V lost 1 base to trimming and J lost 3 bases, with 7 bases between them. This chain's CDR3 is CASSLGVGYEQYF. The DNA for the CDR3 is TGTGCCAGCAGCTTAGGGGTAGGCTACGAGCAGTACTTC.

This clonotype has a count of ten or more. This chain links TRBV5-1 with TRBJ2-7; the D gene is possibly TRBD2 (6 bases). Germline V CDR1 and CDR2: SGHRS, YFSETQ. The V gene lost 0 bases and the J gene lost 4 bases, with 8 bases spanning the gap. The length of the CDR3 is 13 residues. CDR3 region: CASSLVRGYEQYF. DNA for the CDR3: TGCGCCAGCAGCTTGGTGCGGGGATACGAGCAGTACTTC.

This clonotype has only one observation. The V and J genes are TRBV30 and TRBJ2-3; D remains ambiguous. The CDR3 runs 13 residues. V lost 1 base and J lost 4, with 9 bases in between. CDR1 and CDR2 from the germline V gene are GTSNPN and SVGIG (reference sequence). CDR3 nucleotide sequence: TGTGCCTGGAGTGCCACGACCTCAGATACGCAGTATTTT. Encoded protein: CAWSATTSDTQYF.

This clonotype showed up just a few times. CDR3 bases: TGTGCCACCGGGGGCAGACGACAAGAGACCCAGTACTTC. Translation: CATGGRRQETQYF. This rearrangement joins TRBV12-3 or TRBV12-4 to TRBJ2-5; D is tentatively TRBD1 or TRBD2 (6 bases each). CDR3 length: 13 residues. With 10 bases removed from V and 2 bases from J, the gap between germline ends came to 14 bases.

This clonotype was counted between two and nine times. CDR3 bases: TGTGCCAGCAGTTTATGGGGTAGGGTATCCTACGAGCAGTACTTC. It is translated as CASSLWGRVSYEQYF. This chain links TRBV12-3 or TRBV12-4 with TRBJ2-7; D not resolved. The CDR3 loop spans 15 amino acids. V lost 2 bases to trimming and J lost 1 base, with 12 bases between them.

CDR3 nucleotide sequence: TGTGCCAGCAGTTACGCGAGGGACAATGAAAAACTGTTTTTT. It translates to CASSYARDNEKLFF. The rearrangement links TRBV6-5 to TRBJ1-4; D is possibly TRBD1 (5 bases). Germline-derived CDR1 and CDR2 are MNHEY and SVGAGI. The V and J ends lost 2 bases and 5 bases respectively, with 9 bases between them. The CDR3 sequence is 14 residues long.

In regard to this clonotype: One base away lies a much larger clone, so this may be a sequencing read error. The chain uses TRBV10-3 and TRBJ2-3; perhaps TRBD1 as D (6 bases). Germline V lookup: CDR1 ENHRY, CDR2 SYGVKD. The CDR3 is 13 residues long. In DNA, the CDR3 is TGTACCATCCAAGGACAGCTCACAGATACGCAGTATTTT. It codes for CTIQGQLTDTQYF.

This chain links TRBV7-8 with TRBJ2-1; 10 nucleotides line up with TRBD1. Trimming took 5 bases from V and 9 from J; bases not matched to a gene: 10. Germline V lookup: CDR1 SGHVS, CDR2 FQNEAQ. This CDR3 region has 15 residues. CDR3 loop: CASSVRDRGTGEQFF. In DNA form, the CDR3 reads TGTGCCAGCAGCGTAAGGGACAGGGGAACGGGTGAGCAGTTCTTC.

The CDR3 loop is CASSHRDSLYDEQYF. CDR3 nucleotide sequence: TGTGCCAGCAGCCACCGGGACAGCCTGTACGATGAGCAGTACTTC. J is TRBJ2-7 and V is TRBV6-5, with 7 bases matching TRBD1. Germline V gene lookup returns CDR1 MNHEY and CDR2 SVGAGI. There are 15 residues in the CDR3. V trimming: 6 bases; J trimming: 7 bases; junction bases outside the gene matches: 15.

The rearrangement joins TRBV20-1 to TRBJ2-1; TRBD2 matches 8 bases. The germline gives CDR1 DFQATT, CDR2 SNEGSKA (reference sequence). The CDR3 sequence is 17 residues long. With 3 bases clipped from V and 0 bases from J, the junction kept 10 bases outside the gene matches. CDR3 sequence reads: CSASGGGLQSSYNEQFF. The CDR3 DNA sequence: TGCAGTGCTAGCGGCGGGGGGCTTCAGAGCTCCTACAATGAGCAGTTCTTC.

J is TRBJ2-5 and V is TRBV11-2; the D gene is possibly TRBD1 (5 bases). Germline V gene lookup returns CDR1 SGHAT and CDR2 FQNNGV. The CDR3 totals 15 residues. Trimming pared 2 bases from V and 4 bases from J, leaving 14 bases between. CDR3 nucleotides: TGTGCCAGCAGCTTAAAGGCAGGGAAAGGAGAGACCCAGTACTTC. Amino acid sequence: CASSLKAGKGETQYF.

The CDR3 sequence is CASSASRGGADTEAFF. Here the CDR3 DNA reads TGTGCCAGCAGCGCCTCCCGGGGGGGGGCGGACACTGAAGCTTTCTTT. This chain links TRBV9 with TRBJ1-1, with a tentative D call TRBD1 (6 bases). This CDR3 region has 16 residues. The germline V gene encodes CDR1 SGDLS and CDR2 YYNGEE. V lost 3 bases to trimming and J lost 3 bases, with 18 bases between them. The variable domain in full, completed from reference TRBV9 and TRBJ1-1, reads DSGVTQTPKHLITATGQRVTLRCSPRSGDLSVYWYQQSLDQGLQFLIQYYNGEERAKGNILERFSAQQFPDLHSELNLSSLELGDSALYFCASSASRGGADTEAFFGQGTRLTVV.

The V and J genes are TRBV11-1 and TRBJ2-2; no clear D gene. This CDR3 has 17 amino acids. Trimming pared 4 bases from V and 6 bases from J, leaving 21 bases between. Germline CDR1 SGHAT, CDR2 FQDESV (reference sequence). The CDR3 DNA reads as TGTGCCAGCAGCTCTTCGGTTGGAACCGTCCCAGCCGGGGAGCTGTTTTTT. Encoded protein: CASSSSVGTVPAGELFF.

The sample holds a few counts of this clonotype. The CDR3 protein is CASSFRNGNQPQHF. The CDR3 DNA reads TGTGCCAGCAGCTTCCGAAATGGGAATCAGCCCCAGCATTTT. The chain links TRBV5-5 to TRBJ1-5; the D is unclear. CDR1 SGHKS and CDR2 YYEKEE come from the germline V gene (reference sequence). The germline V and J ends were trimmed by 2 bases and 4 bases, with 10 bases remaining between them. The CDR3 length is 14 residues. Using reference TRBV5-5 and TRBJ1-5 for the parts outside the CDR3, the full variable domain is DAGVTQSPTHLIKTRGQQVTLRCSPISGHKSVSWYQQVLGQGPQFIFQYYEKEERGRGNFPDRFSARQFPNYSSELNVNALLLGDSALYLCASSFRNGNQPQHFGDGTRLSIL.